There are a few counts of the clone carrying this T cell receptor beta chain. Its matching antigen is unknown. This record belongs to a study of cytomegalovirus exposure and HLA in healthy donors. Overall study results and limits: Most TCR sequences showed up rarely, but some public TCRs showed up in many donors. Likely technical artifact: a cluster of highly shared sequence variants.

The primer mix had 60 Vbeta and 13 Jbeta primers. Generated by immunoSEQ multiplex PCR, the TCRdb table keeps only in-frame clones and is missing some. The table has some 170,000 clones, around a tenth seen once. Germline V gene lookup returns CDR1 MNHEY and CDR2 SVGAGI. V dropped 6 bases and J dropped 5; count of bases not matched to a gene: 2. CDR3 length: 15 amino acids. The J gene is TRBJ2-2, the V gene TRBV6-5; the match to TRBD2 covers 14 bases. This receptor was taken from a woman aged 30 to 39 in good health and CMV-seropositive. The material sequenced was PBMCs. The CDR3: CASRWTSGRTGELFF. The CDR3 nucleotides read TGTGCCAGCAGGTGGACTAGCGGGAGGACCGGGGAGCTGTTTTTT.